Listed below are T cell receptor beta chains from one sample, sequenced in a study of T cell responses to AZD1222 COVID-19 vaccine. Using immunoSEQ multiplex PCR, the repertoire was profiled, and TCRdb retains in-frame clones only, with some absent. The table includes about 99,000 clones, 90% detected once. The source material was peripheral blood, sampled on day 0 of AZD1222 vaccination. The receptor set was obtained from an adult in good health. Both conserved end residues are part of each CDR3.

J gene	V gene	CDR3 protein
TRBJ1-5	TRBV10-3	CAIRDGVDQPQHF
TRBJ2-1	TRBV2	CASTKEGGLGNEQFF
TRBJ2-2	TRBV6-5	CASSSPGQGNTGELFF
TRBJ1-2	TRBV5-8	CASSLPTVYGYTF
TRBJ2-7	TRBV6-2/TRBV6-3	CASSQGAGREQYF
TRBJ1-2	TRBV3-1/TRBV3-2	CASSQYVADGYTF
TRBJ1-2	TRBV6-6	CASSSDRAYGYTF
TRBJ1-1	TRBV28	CASSLPAGTEAFF
TRBJ1-5	TRBV3-1/TRBV3-2	CASSLTARGQPQHF
TRBJ2-7	TRBV3-1/TRBV3-2	CASSHPAGGWFEQYF
TRBJ1-4	TRBV4-2	CASSRTQAPNEKLFF
TRBJ1-6	TRBV30	CAWSGVGSPLHF
TRBJ2-5	TRBV18	CASSPTAEKETQYF
TRBJ2-1	TRBV6-4	CASSTTSSYNEQFF
TRBJ1-5	TRBV18	CASSPGEGNQPQHF
TRBJ1-1	TRBV6-1	CASSDWGTEAFF
TRBJ2-3	TRBV2	CASTRESSTDTQYF
TRBJ1-2	TRBV6-5	CASSKQGTHGYTF
TRBJ2-5	TRBV7-9	CASSLAGPRGTQYF
TRBJ2-7	TRBV3-1/TRBV3-2	CASSQDRGRHEQYF
TRBJ2-7	TRBV7-2	CASSLTGTLGLEQYF
TRBJ2-7	TRBV5-4	CASSLRGVYEQYF
TRBJ1-2	TRBV7-2	CASSIRQGGGYTF
TRBJ2-7	TRBV5-6	CASSLDGTGYSYEQYF
TRBJ1-3	TRBV28	CASNLSGNTIYF
TRBJ2-7	TRBV11-1	CASSRTWSGSSYEQYF
TRBJ1-1	TRBV11-2	CASSSLDRGFSF
TRBJ1-6	TRBV10-1	CASSDRTGTYNSPLHF
TRBJ1-4	TRBV18	CASSPATNGEKLFF
TRBJ2-5	TRBV20-1	CSASLAGVKTQYF
TRBJ2-2	TRBV28	CASSFVGPTNTGELFF
TRBJ2-3	TRBV19	CASSRPEGDTQYF
TRBJ2-3	TRBV4-1	CASSPGTAGPTDTQYF
TRBJ1-1	TRBV3-1/TRBV3-2	CASSHGGARTEAFF
TRBJ1-2	TRBV11-2	CASSPNVGYTF
TRBJ1-2	TRBV6-5	CANSEAEGRDGYTF
TRBJ2-5	TRBV19	CASSLRTGLQETQYF
TRBJ2-7	TRBV3-1/TRBV3-2	CASSLSDSGEQYF
TRBJ1-1	TRBV6-5	CASTPNTDREAFF
TRBJ2-2	TRBV3-1/TRBV3-2	CASKVGQGATGELFF